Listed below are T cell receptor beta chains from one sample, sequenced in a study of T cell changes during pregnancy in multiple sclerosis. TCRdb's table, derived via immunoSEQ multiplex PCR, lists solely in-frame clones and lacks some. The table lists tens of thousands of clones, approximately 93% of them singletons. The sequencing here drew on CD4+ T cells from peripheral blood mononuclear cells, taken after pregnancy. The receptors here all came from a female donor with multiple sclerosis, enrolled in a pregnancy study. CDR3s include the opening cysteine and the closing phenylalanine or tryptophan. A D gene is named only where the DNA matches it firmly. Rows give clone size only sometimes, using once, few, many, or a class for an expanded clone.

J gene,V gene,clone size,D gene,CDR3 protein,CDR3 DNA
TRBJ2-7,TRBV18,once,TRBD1,CASSPDRLGEQYF,TGTGCCAGCTCACCGGACAGGCTAGGGGAGCAGTACTTC
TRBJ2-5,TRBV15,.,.,CATSRAGETQYF,TGTGCCACCAGCAGAGCGGGGGAGACCCAGTACTTC
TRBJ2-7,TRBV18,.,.,CASSRTGTSTTGEQYF,TGTGCCAGCTCACGTACCGGGACATCTACCACGGGGGAGCAGTACTTC
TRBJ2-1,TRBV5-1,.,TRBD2,CASSLGLAGVNEQFF,TGCGCCAGCAGCCTCGGACTAGCGGGAGTAAATGAGCAGTTCTTC
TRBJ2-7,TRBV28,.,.,CASSRTGFGDEQYF,TGTGCCAGCAGTAGGACGGGGTTCGGGGACGAGCAGTACTTC
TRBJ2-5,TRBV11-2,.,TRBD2,CASSIGLAGQETQYF,TGTGCCAGCAGCATTGGACTAGCGGGTCAAGAGACCCAGTACTTC
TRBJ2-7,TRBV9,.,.,CASSVDSGRDYEQYF,TGTGCCAGCAGCGTAGATTCCGGACGGGATTACGAGCAGTACTTC
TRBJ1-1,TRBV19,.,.,CASSWLSTNTEAFF,TGTGCCAGTAGTTGGCTGTCCACGAACACTGAAGCTTTCTTT
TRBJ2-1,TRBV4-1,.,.,CASSRDRLTSEQFF,TGCGCCAGCAGCCGAGACAGGCTTACAAGTGAGCAGTTCTTC
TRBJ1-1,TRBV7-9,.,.,CASSLGTGPNTEAFF,TGTGCCAGCAGCTTGGGAACAGGGCCGAACACTGAAGCTTTCTTT
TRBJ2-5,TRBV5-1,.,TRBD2,CASSNTGTSGSVETQYF,TGCGCCAGCAGCAACACCGGGACTAGCGGGAGTGTGGAGACCCAGTACTTC
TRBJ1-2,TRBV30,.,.,CAWIPRGYGYTF,TGTGCCTGGATCCCTAGGGGCTATGGCTACACCTTC
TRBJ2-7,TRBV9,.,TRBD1,CASSVGQGATYEQYF,TGTGCCAGCAGCGTAGGGCAGGGGGCTACATACGAGCAGTACTTC
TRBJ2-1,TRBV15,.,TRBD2,CATSHPTSGDYNEQFF,TGTGCCACCAGCCACCCGACTAGCGGGGACTACAATGAGCAGTTCTTC
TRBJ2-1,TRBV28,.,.,CASSFPRGAYNEQFF,TGTGCCAGCAGTTTTCCCAGGGGCGCCTACAATGAGCAGTTCTTC
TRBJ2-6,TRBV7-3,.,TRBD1,CASSPPGQGLSGANVLTF,TGTGCCAGCAGCCCCCCGGGACAGGGTCTCTCTGGGGCCAACGTCCTGACTTTC